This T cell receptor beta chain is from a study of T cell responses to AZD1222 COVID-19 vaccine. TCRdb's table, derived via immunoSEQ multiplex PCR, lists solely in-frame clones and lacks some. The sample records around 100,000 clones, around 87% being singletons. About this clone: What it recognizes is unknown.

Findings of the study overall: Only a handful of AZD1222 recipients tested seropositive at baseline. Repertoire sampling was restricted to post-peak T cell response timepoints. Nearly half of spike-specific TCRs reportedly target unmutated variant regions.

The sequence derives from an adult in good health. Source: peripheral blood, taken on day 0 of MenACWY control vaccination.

Written as DNA, the CDR3 is TGCGCCAGCAGCCAAGATCCCGGGGCAGGGGCGGGTACTGAAGCTTTCTTT. Translating gives CASSQDPGAGAGTEAFF. This rearrangement joins TRBV4-3 to TRBJ1-1; D perhaps matches TRBD1 (6 bases). This CDR3 comprises 17 residues. V lost 0 bases and J 5 bases, leaving 19 bases between the germline ends. The germline V gene encodes CDR1 LGHNA and CDR2 YSLEER.